This T cell receptor beta chain is drawn from a study of OX40 agonist ivuxolimab in advanced cancers. In the study overall: Mean age about 60 years, range about 23 to 80; approximately 83% male.

TCRdb's copy holds only in-frame clones and misses some; the assay was immunoSEQ multiplex PCR. The data contain about 80,000 clones, about nine tenths of them singletons. Notes on the study in general: More expanded clones were found, on average, in CD8+ than in CD4+ T cells.

On this clone: Its antigen remains unidentified.

The CDR3 spans 14 residues. The ends were cut back, 5 bases at V and 3 bases at J, with 14 bases in the middle. From germline, CDR1 is MDHEN and CDR2 SYDVKM. The clonotype originates from an adult with an advanced solid tumor such as melanoma, head and neck, liver or kidney cancer. The chain links TRBV28 to TRBJ2-7, with a possible D match to TRBD1 (5 bases). This material consisted of CD4+ or CD8+ T cells sorted from blood, taken in a trial of the OX40 agonist ivuxolimab. The CDR3 DNA sequence: TGTGCCAGCAGTACTGCAGGGTGGAGCTACGAGCAGTACTTC. This translates into CASSTAGWSYEQYF.